This record concerns one T cell receptor (beta chain) sequence. Its antigen remains unidentified. Clones were read by immunoSEQ multiplex PCR, and TCRdb kept only the in-frame ones, dropping some. The sample records tens of thousands of clones, roughly 80% being singletons. These data belong to a study of regulatory dendritic cells for organ transplantation. FACS sorted CD4+ or CD8+ T cells into CD45RA+ naive and CD45RO+ memory. Germline assignment: CDR1 SGHTS and CDR2 YDEGEE. The length of the CDR3 is 14 residues. Trimming took off 4 bases at V and 5 bases at J, with 15 bases between the two ends. Regarding the study as a whole: Among resting subsets, memory CD8+ cells contained the most alloreactive clonotypes. Mature dendritic cells appeared to drive more memory CD8+ clonal expansion than regulatory ones. Memory T cells were less diverse than naive, with memory CD8+ most oligoclonal.

The V gene is TRBV5-8, the J gene TRBJ1-2; no firm D call. Sequenced material: naive CD4+ T cells from blood. Subset meaning: CD45RA+ naive T cells. This TCR came from a human donor in good health. The CDR3 coding sequence is TGTGCCAGCAGCCTACGTCAGGTTACGTATGGCTACACCTTC. Translating it yields CASSLRQVTYGYTF.